This T cell receptor (beta chain) comes out of a study of blood T cell repertoires in COVID-19. The wider study: There were acute and convalescent COVID-19 samples, and they came from the United States, Italy and Spain. The cDNA or gDNA used as material had been derived from T cells, B-cell-depleted T cells, or PBMCs.

Sequencing was performed with immunoSEQ multiplex PCR; in TCRdb, only in-frame clones are kept and a portion is missing. The repertoire holds a few hundred thousand clones, with approximately 83% as singletons. This CDR3 has 23 amino acids. The ends were cut back, 4 bases at V and 0 bases at J, with 34 bases in the middle. Germline CDR1 and CDR2: SGHRS and YFSETQ. Cohort 3 recovered donors had two negative PCRs, clearance, or symptom resolution. Sample: PBMCs or T cells enriched from blood (not recorded which). The sequence derives from a woman in her sixties who had recovered from COVID-19. The chain employs TRBV5-1 and TRBJ2-2; a weak D match, TRBD2 (7 bases). Here the CDR3 reads CASSREGGLDFLRIYANTGELFF. Written as DNA, the CDR3 is TGCGCCAGCAGCAGGGAGGGGGGCCTCGATTTTTTGCGAATTTACGCGAACACCGGGGAGCTGTTTTTT.